This is a list of T cell receptor beta chains from one sample in a study of shared clonotypes between healthy human individuals. Sequencing was performed with immunoSEQ multiplex PCR; in TCRdb, only in-frame clones are kept and a portion is missing. The sample includes a few million clones, approximately 96% of them seen just once. Sequencing input: naive CD4+ T cells sorted from blood. The receptor source for this set is a man aged 18 to 35 in good health. The CDR3 runs from the conserved cysteine through the conserved F or W. Fields, in order: clone size, D gene, J gene, V gene, CDR3 DNA, CDR3 protein. A D gene is named only where the DNA matches it firmly. Clone sizes are given selectively: once, few, many, or a class where the clone is expanded.

clone_size: -; d_call: -; j_call: TRBJ1-3; v_call: TRBV28; cdr3_nt: TGTGCCAGCGGAACGGTCGGGGCGGCCATATATTTT; cdr3_aa: CASGTVGAAIYF
clone_size: -; d_call: -; j_call: TRBJ1-5; v_call: TRBV10-3; cdr3_nt: TGTGCCATCAGTGAGTCCGGGGGGGGAAGCAATCAGCCCCAGCATTTT; cdr3_aa: CAISESGGGSNQPQHF
clone_size: -; d_call: -; j_call: TRBJ1-1; v_call: TRBV7-8; cdr3_nt: TGTGCCAGCAGCCCGGACTGGAACACTGAAGCTTTCTTT; cdr3_aa: CASSPDWNTEAFF
clone_size: few; d_call: TRBD1; j_call: TRBJ2-7; v_call: TRBV19; cdr3_nt: TGTGCCAGTAGGGACGGGACAGGATACGAGCAGTACTTC; cdr3_aa: CASRDGTGYEQYF
clone_size: -; d_call: TRBD2; j_call: TRBJ2-7; v_call: TRBV5-1; cdr3_nt: TGCGCCAGCAGCTTGGGGCGAGCGGGAGAGGGCCACGAGCAGTACTTC; cdr3_aa: CASSLGRAGEGHEQYF
clone_size: once; d_call: TRBD1; j_call: TRBJ1-3; v_call: TRBV30; cdr3_nt: TGTGCCTGGCGGGACAGTGGAAACACCATATATTTT; cdr3_aa: CAWRDSGNTIYF
clone_size: -; d_call: -; j_call: TRBJ1-1; v_call: TRBV7-9; cdr3_nt: TGTGCCAGCAGCTTCCTGAACACTGAAGCTTTCTTT; cdr3_aa: CASSFLNTEAFF
clone_size: -; d_call: -; j_call: TRBJ2-4; v_call: TRBV6-1; cdr3_nt: TGTGCCAGCAGTGACACAAACAGGGAACCAAACATTCAGTACTTC; cdr3_aa: CASSDTNREPNIQYF
clone_size: -; d_call: -; j_call: TRBJ1-3; v_call: TRBV7-2; cdr3_nt: TGTGCCAGCAGCTTTAAGAGCTCTGGAAACACCATATATTTT; cdr3_aa: CASSFKSSGNTIYF
clone_size: -; d_call: -; j_call: TRBJ2-7; v_call: TRBV28; cdr3_nt: TGTGCCAGCAGTTCCCAGGGGACCAACACCTACGAGCAGTACTTC; cdr3_aa: CASSSQGTNTYEQYF
clone_size: -; d_call: -; j_call: TRBJ2-1; v_call: TRBV18; cdr3_nt: TGTGCCAGCTCAGTACGGGAAATTAATGAGCAGTTCTTC; cdr3_aa: CASSVREINEQFF
clone_size: -; d_call: -; j_call: TRBJ1-2; v_call: TRBV28; cdr3_nt: TGTGCCAGCAGCCTACCCGGCCAGGGTTCTGGCTACACCTTC; cdr3_aa: CASSLPGQGSGYTF
clone_size: -; d_call: TRBD1; j_call: TRBJ1-5; v_call: TRBV25-1; cdr3_nt: TGTGCCAGCGAACCGGGGACAGGGGGAGTTCAGCCCCAGCATTTT; cdr3_aa: CASEPGTGGVQPQHF
clone_size: -; d_call: -; j_call: TRBJ1-1; v_call: TRBV5-4; cdr3_nt: TGTGCCTTTGGAGGGTGGAAAGGAACTGAAGCTTTCTTT; cdr3_aa: CAFGGWKGTEAFF
clone_size: once; d_call: -; j_call: TRBJ1-1; v_call: TRBV30; cdr3_nt: TGTGCCTGGAGTCTCAGACGGGCGATGAACACTGAAGCTTTCTTT; cdr3_aa: CAWSLRRAMNTEAFF
clone_size: -; d_call: TRBD2; j_call: TRBJ2-4; v_call: TRBV28; cdr3_nt: TGTGCCAGCAGGCGCGGGGGAGTCAAAAACATTCAGTACTTC; cdr3_aa: CASRRGGVKNIQYF
clone_size: -; d_call: -; j_call: TRBJ2-7; v_call: TRBV7-8; cdr3_nt: TGTGCCAGCAGCTTAGCGGCCAGGGGCCCCTACGAGCAGTACTTC; cdr3_aa: CASSLAARGPYEQYF
clone_size: -; d_call: -; j_call: TRBJ2-7; v_call: TRBV6-1; cdr3_nt: TGTGCCAGCAGTGTAAGCTCCTACGAGCAGTACTTC; cdr3_aa: CASSVSSYEQYF
clone_size: -; d_call: TRBD2; j_call: TRBJ2-1; v_call: TRBV10-3; cdr3_nt: TGTGCCATCGTCGCTAGCGGGGGAAACAATGAGCAGTTCTTC; cdr3_aa: CAIVASGGNNEQFF
clone_size: -; d_call: -; j_call: TRBJ2-2; v_call: TRBV30; cdr3_nt: TGTGCCTGGAGATGGGGCAAGGACACCGGGGAGCTGTTTTTT; cdr3_aa: CAWRWGKDTGELFF
clone_size: -; d_call: -; j_call: TRBJ1-5; v_call: TRBV7-8; cdr3_nt: TGTGCCAGCAGCTTAGCCGGCTTAGGGAGTTGGGGCAATCAGCCCCAGCATTTT; cdr3_aa: CASSLAGLGSWGNQPQHF
clone_size: -; d_call: -; j_call: TRBJ1-5; v_call: TRBV2; cdr3_nt: TGTGCCAGCAGTGGGAACAATCAGCCCCAGCATTTT; cdr3_aa: CASSGNNQPQHF
clone_size: -; d_call: -; j_call: TRBJ2-5; v_call: TRBV2; cdr3_nt: TGTGCCAGCGGCCGGGGCGTTAAGGAGACCCAGTACTTC; cdr3_aa: CASGRGVKETQYF
clone_size: -; d_call: -; j_call: TRBJ1-5; v_call: TRBV13; cdr3_nt: TGTGCCAGCAGCCCAGTGGGGTTTCAGCCCCAGCATTTT; cdr3_aa: CASSPVGFQPQHF
clone_size: -; d_call: -; j_call: TRBJ1-5; v_call: TRBV6-1; cdr3_nt: TGTGCCAGCAGTGATGTGGCTCGGCCCCAGCATTTT; cdr3_aa: CASSDVARPQHF
clone_size: -; d_call: -; j_call: TRBJ2-4; v_call: TRBV5-6; cdr3_nt: TGTGCCAGCAGCTTGCGTTCGGCTGTGAGGACCAAAAACATTCAGTACTTC; cdr3_aa: CASSLRSAVRTKNIQYF
clone_size: -; d_call: -; j_call: TRBJ2-1; v_call: TRBV7-2; cdr3_nt: TGTGCCAGCAGCTTGCGGATTTCCTACAATGAGCAGTTCTTC; cdr3_aa: CASSLRISYNEQFF
clone_size: -; d_call: TRBD2; j_call: TRBJ2-5; v_call: TRBV10-3; cdr3_nt: TGTGCCCTGGCCGGGGGGGAAGGGGAGACCCAGTACTTC; cdr3_aa: CALAGGEGETQYF
clone_size: -; d_call: -; j_call: TRBJ1-4; v_call: TRBV28; cdr3_nt: TGTGCCAGCAGTCAAACGGTCCCCGGCAATGAAAAACTGTTTTTT; cdr3_aa: CASSQTVPGNEKLFF
clone_size: -; d_call: -; j_call: TRBJ2-5; v_call: TRBV5-1; cdr3_nt: TGCGCCAGCAGCTTGGCGACTCGGGTGGAGCAAGAGACCCAGTACTTC; cdr3_aa: CASSLATRVEQETQYF
clone_size: -; d_call: -; j_call: TRBJ1-5; v_call: TRBV29-1; cdr3_nt: TGCAGCGTTGCTGATTCCAACGGGGGCCAGCCCCAGCATTTT; cdr3_aa: CSVADSNGGQPQHF
clone_size: -; d_call: -; j_call: TRBJ2-1; v_call: TRBV14; cdr3_nt: TGTGCCAGCAGCCAAGTGGTGGGAGGTCGGGAGCAGTTCTTC; cdr3_aa: CASSQVVGGREQFF
clone_size: once; d_call: -; j_call: TRBJ1-4; v_call: TRBV7-9; cdr3_nt: TGTGCCAGCAGCTCGACGGGACGAGCAACTAATGAAAAACTGTTTTTT; cdr3_aa: CASSSTGRATNEKLFF
clone_size: -; d_call: -; j_call: TRBJ2-7; v_call: TRBV5-1; cdr3_nt: TGCGCCAGCAGCATGACGGTCTACGAGCAGTACTTC; cdr3_aa: CASSMTVYEQYF
clone_size: -; d_call: TRBD1; j_call: TRBJ2-2; v_call: TRBV4-1; cdr3_nt: TGCGCCAGCAGCCGGGACAGGGGAGGGACCGGGGAGCTGTTTTTT; cdr3_aa: CASSRDRGGTGELFF
clone_size: -; d_call: -; j_call: TRBJ1-2; v_call: TRBV6-5; cdr3_nt: TGTGCCAGCAGTTACTCGTGGTCACCCTATGGCTACACCTTC; cdr3_aa: CASSYSWSPYGYTF
clone_size: -; d_call: -; j_call: TRBJ1-6; v_call: TRBV6-5; cdr3_nt: TGTGCCAGCAGTTACAATGACAGAGAATCACCCCTCCACTTT; cdr3_aa: CASSYNDRESPLHF
clone_size: -; d_call: TRBD1; j_call: TRBJ2-7; v_call: TRBV25-1; cdr3_nt: TGTGCCAGCAGGGGACAGGGGGTCGACGAGCAGTACTTC; cdr3_aa: CASRGQGVDEQYF
clone_size: -; d_call: -; j_call: TRBJ2-5; v_call: TRBV7-9; cdr3_nt: TGTGCCAGCCTTGGTCGAAAGGAGACCCAGTACTTC; cdr3_aa: CASLGRKETQYF
clone_size: -; d_call: -; j_call: TRBJ2-7; v_call: TRBV19; cdr3_nt: TGTGCCAGTAGTATAGGGGTTATAAGCGACGAGCAGTACTTC; cdr3_aa: CASSIGVISDEQYF
clone_size: -; d_call: TRBD1; j_call: TRBJ2-6; v_call: TRBV10-3; cdr3_nt: TGTGCCACCACGACAGGGGGCAAAATTGGGGCCAACGTCCTGACTTTC; cdr3_aa: CATTTGGKIGANVLTF
clone_size: once; d_call: -; j_call: TRBJ1-1; v_call: TRBV28; cdr3_nt: TGTGCCAGCAGACCGACAGGTGAAGCTTTCTTT; cdr3_aa: CASRPTGEAFF
clone_size: -; d_call: TRBD2; j_call: TRBJ2-3; v_call: TRBV18; cdr3_nt: TGTGCCAGCTCCCCAGGACTAGCGGGATTCGGCACAGATACGCAGTATTTT; cdr3_aa: CASSPGLAGFGTDTQYF
clone_size: -; d_call: -; j_call: TRBJ1-4; v_call: TRBV2; cdr3_nt: TGTGCCAGCAGGGATGGGGGGATTAGGAATGAAAAACTGTTTTTT; cdr3_aa: CASRDGGIRNEKLFF
clone_size: -; d_call: TRBD2; j_call: TRBJ2-5; v_call: TRBV7-7; cdr3_nt: TGTGCTAGCAGCTTAGCGGGACTGGGTGGCGAGACCCAGTACTTC; cdr3_aa: CASSLAGLGGETQYF